This TCR beta chain was identified during a study of blood T cell repertoires in COVID-19. Background on the study: Both acute and convalescent COVID-19 samples were obtained from the United States, Italy and Spain. PBMCs, B-cell-depleted T cells, or T cells were the source of the cDNA or gDNA that made up the material.

The CDR3 covers 15 residues. The ends were cut back, 4 bases at V and 8 bases at J, with 20 bases in the middle. CDR1 is MNHEY, CDR2 SMNVEV, per germline (reference sequence). Under the authors' procedure: The assay estimated nucleated cells by amplifying reference gene primers. The data were produced by immunoSEQ multiplex PCR, yet TCRdb's version contains in-frame clones alone and is incomplete. V and J calls and clone size come straight from that table; D and trimming were deduced from the DNA. The table shows some 210,000 clones, with around 83% occurring only once. This chain joins TRBV27 and TRBJ1-2, with D perhaps TRBD1 (6 bases). The sample comprised peripheral blood. The source of this sequence is a man aged 50-59 years with active or convalescent COVID-19. This CDR3 reads CASSSVGSRGIGYTF. The CDR3, as DNA: TGTGCCAGCAGTTCGGTGGGCTCCAGGGGAATAGGCTACACCTTC.